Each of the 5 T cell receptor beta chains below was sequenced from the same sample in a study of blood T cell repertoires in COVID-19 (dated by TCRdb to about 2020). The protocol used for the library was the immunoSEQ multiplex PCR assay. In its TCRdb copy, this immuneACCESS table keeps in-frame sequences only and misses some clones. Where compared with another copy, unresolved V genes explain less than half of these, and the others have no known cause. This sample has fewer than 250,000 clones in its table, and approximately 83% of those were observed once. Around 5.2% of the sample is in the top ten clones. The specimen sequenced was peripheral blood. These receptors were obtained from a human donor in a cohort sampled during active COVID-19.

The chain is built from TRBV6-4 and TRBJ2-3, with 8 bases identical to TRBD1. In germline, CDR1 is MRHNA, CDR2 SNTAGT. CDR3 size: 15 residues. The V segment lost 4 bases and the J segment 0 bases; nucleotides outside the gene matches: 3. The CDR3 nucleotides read TGTGCCAGCAGTGCCGCAGGGGGCAGCACAGATACGCAGTATTTT. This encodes CASSAAGGSTDTQYF.

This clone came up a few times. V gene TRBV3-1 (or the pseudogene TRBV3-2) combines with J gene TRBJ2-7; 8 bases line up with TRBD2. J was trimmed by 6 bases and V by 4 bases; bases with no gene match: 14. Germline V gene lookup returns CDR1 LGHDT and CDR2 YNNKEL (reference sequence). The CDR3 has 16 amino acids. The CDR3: CASSRGPGLVGFEQYF. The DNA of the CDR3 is TGTGCCAGCAGCCGGGGACCGGGACTAGTCGGCTTCGAGCAGTACTTC.

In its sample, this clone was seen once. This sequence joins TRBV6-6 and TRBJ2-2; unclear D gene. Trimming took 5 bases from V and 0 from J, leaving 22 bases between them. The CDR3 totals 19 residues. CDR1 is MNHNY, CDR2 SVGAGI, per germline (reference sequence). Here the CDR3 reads CASSRSAAVGGTNTGELFF. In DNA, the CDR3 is TGTGCCAGCAGTCGATCGGCGGCGGTTGGCGGAACGAACACCGGGGAGCTGTTTTTT.

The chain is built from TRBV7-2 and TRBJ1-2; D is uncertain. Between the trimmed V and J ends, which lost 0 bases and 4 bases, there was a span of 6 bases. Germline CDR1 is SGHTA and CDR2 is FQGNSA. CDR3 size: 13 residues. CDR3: CASSLAGSYGYTF. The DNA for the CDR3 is TGTGCCAGCAGCTTAGCAGGGAGCTATGGCTACACCTTC.

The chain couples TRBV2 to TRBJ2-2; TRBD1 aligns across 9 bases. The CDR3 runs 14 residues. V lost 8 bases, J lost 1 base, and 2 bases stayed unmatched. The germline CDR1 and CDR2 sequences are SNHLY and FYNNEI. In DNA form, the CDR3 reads TGTGCCAGCTGGGACAGGGAGAACACCGGGGAGCTGTTTTTT. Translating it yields CASWDRENTGELFF.